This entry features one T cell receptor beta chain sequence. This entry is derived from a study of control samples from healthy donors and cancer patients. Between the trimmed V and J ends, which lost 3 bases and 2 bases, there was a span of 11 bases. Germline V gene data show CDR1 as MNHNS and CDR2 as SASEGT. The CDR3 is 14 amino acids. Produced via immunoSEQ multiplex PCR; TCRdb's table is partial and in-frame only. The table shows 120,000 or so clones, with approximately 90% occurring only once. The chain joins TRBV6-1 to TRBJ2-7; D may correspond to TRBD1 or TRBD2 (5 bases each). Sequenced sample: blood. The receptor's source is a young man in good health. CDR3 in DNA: TGTGCCAGCAGTGACGGGGACGGAACCTACGAGCAGTACGTC. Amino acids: CASSDGDGTYEQYV.